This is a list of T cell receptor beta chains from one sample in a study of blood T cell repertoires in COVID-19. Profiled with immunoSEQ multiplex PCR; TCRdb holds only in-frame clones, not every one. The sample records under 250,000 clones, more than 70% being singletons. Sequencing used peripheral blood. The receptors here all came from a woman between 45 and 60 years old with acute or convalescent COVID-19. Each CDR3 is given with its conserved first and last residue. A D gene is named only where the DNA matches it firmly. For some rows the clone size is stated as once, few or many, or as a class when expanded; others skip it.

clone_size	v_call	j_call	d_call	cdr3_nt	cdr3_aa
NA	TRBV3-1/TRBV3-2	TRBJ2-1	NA	TGTGCCAGCAGCCAAGATTTAGAGCAGTTCTTC	CASSQDLEQFF
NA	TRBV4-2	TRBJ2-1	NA	TGTGCCAGCAGCCAACAACCCCAGGGCGCCTACAATGAGCAGTTCTTC	CASSQQPQGAYNEQFF
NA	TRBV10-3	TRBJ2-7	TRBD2	TGTGCCATCAGTGGACTAGCGGGAAGGGTGGGCTCCTACGAGCAGTACTTC	CAISGLAGRVGSYEQYF
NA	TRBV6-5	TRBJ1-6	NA	TGTGCCAGCAGGACCTATACGGAGGGTTCACCCCTCCACTTT	CASRTYTEGSPLHF
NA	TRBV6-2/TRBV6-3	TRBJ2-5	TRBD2	TGTGCCAGCAGTTGGACTCGACTAGCGGCCTTCCAAGAGACCCAGTACTTC	CASSWTRLAAFQETQYF
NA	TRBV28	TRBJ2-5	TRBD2	TGTGCCAGCAGCCGGGGGGGTGGACTAGAAAAGACCCAGTACTTC	CASSRGGGLEKTQYF
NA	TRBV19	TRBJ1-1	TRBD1	TGTGCCAGTAGTATTCAGACAGGGGTGGCTGAAGCTTTCTTT	CASSIQTGVAEAFF
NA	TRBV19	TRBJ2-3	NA	TGTGCCAGTAGTATAGATTTCGGGACAGATACGCAGTATTTT	CASSIDFGTDTQYF
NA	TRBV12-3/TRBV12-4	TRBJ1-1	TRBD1	TGTGCCAGCACTTTGACAGGGGGCACTGAAGCTTTCTTT	CASTLTGGTEAFF
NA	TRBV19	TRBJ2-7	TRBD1	TGTGCCAGTAGGGGACAGACGGGCCACGAGCAGTACTTC	CASRGQTGHEQYF
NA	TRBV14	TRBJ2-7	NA	TGTGCCAGCAGCCAAGACGACACAACACAGCAGTACTTC	CASSQDDTTQQYF
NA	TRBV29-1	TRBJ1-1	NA	TGCAGCGTTGAAGATCCTTGGAACACTGAAGCTTTCTTT	CSVEDPWNTEAFF
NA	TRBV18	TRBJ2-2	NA	TGTGCCAGCTCACCGCGAGAGTCCGGGGAGCTGTTTTTT	CASSPRESGELFF
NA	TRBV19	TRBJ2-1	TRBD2	TGTGCCAGTAGTATAGAGGTGTCCGGGAGGGGCTCCAATGAGCAGTTCTTC	CASSIEVSGRGSNEQFF
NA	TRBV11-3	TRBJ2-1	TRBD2	TGTGCCAGCAGCAAGGGTGGGACTAGAGGCAATGAGCAGTTCTTC	CASSKGGTRGNEQFF
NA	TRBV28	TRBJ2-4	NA	TGTGCCAGCCTGTACAAAAACATTCAGTACTTC	CASLYKNIQYF
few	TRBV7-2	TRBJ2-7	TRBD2	TGTGCCAGCAGCTCTCAGCGGGACCCTTCCAACTTC	CASSSQRDPSNF
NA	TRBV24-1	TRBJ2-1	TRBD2	TGTGCCACCAGTGACCCCGGGCTAGCGGGCAATGAGCAGTTCTTC	CATSDPGLAGNEQFF
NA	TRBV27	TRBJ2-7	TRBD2	TGTGCCAGCAGTTGGACTAGCGGGAGGGTCGACGAGCAGTACTTC	CASSWTSGRVDEQYF
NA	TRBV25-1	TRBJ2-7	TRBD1	TGTGCCAGCAGTGGACTCGGGACAGCGCGCTACGAGCAGTACTTC	CASSGLGTARYEQYF
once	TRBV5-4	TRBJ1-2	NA	TGTGCCAGCAGCTTGGGGGTGGAGCCGAGGGGCTACACCTTC	CASSLGVEPRGYTF
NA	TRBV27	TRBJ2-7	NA	TGTGCCAGCAGTTTGGGCAGAGCCCCCTACGAGCAGTACTTC	CASSLGRAPYEQYF
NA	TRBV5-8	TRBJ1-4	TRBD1	TGTGCCAGCAGCCCCGACAGGGTTCGGGAAAAACTGTTTTTT	CASSPDRVREKLFF
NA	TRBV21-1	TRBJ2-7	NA	TGTGCCAGCAGCAAAGATTATGTCGGACTAGCGGGAGGCTACGAGCAGTACTTC	CASSKDYVGLAGGYEQYF
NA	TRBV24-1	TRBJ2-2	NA	TGTGCCACCTCAGGCAGGGGTGGCGGGGAGCTGTTTTTT	CATSGRGGGELFF
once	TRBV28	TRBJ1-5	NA	TGTGCCAGCAGTCTCCCGGGGGGGATCCAGCCCCAGCATTTT	CASSLPGGIQPQHF
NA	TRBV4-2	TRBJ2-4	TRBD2	TGTGCCAGCAGCCAAATTAGCGGGAGACCCGACAAAAACATTCAGTACTTC	CASSQISGRPDKNIQYF
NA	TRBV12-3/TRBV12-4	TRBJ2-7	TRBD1	TGTGCCAGCAGGTGGACAGGGGGTGAAGAGCAGTACTTC	CASRWTGGEEQYF
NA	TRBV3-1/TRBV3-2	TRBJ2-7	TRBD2	TGTGCCAGCAGCCCCAAAACCGGGACTAGCGACTACGAGCAGTACTTC	CASSPKTGTSDYEQYF
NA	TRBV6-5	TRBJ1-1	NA	TGTGCCAGCACCACCGGGGGGATCCAGAACACTGAAGCTTTCTTT	CASTTGGIQNTEAFF
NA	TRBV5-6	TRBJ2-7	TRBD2	TGTGCCAGCAGCTTCGGGACTAGCGGAGGATACGAGCAGTACTTC	CASSFGTSGGYEQYF
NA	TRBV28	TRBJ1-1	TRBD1	TGTGCCAGCAGTCCCCAAGGGACAGGGGGCTTCACTGAAGCTTTCTTT	CASSPQGTGGFTEAFF
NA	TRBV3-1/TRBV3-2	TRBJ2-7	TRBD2	TGTGCCAGCAGCTCGGGACTATACTACGAGCAGTACTTC	CASSSGLYYEQYF
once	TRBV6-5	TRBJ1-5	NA	TGTGCCAGCAGAGTTACAGGAATCAATCAGCCCCAGCATTTT	CASRVTGINQPQHF
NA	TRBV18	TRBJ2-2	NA	TGTGCCAGCTCACCGAACAGGGATAACACCGGGGAGCTGTTTTTT	CASSPNRDNTGELFF
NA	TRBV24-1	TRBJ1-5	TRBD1	TGTGCCACCAGTGATTTGCACCTCCGAGACAGGGGGTCGTATATCCATAGCAATCAGCCCCAGCATTTT	CATSDLHLRDRGSYIHSNQPQHF
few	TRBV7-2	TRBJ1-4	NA	TGTGCCAGCAGCTCCGTGGGGGGTCGCGGTGAAAAACTGTTTTTT	CASSSVGGRGEKLFF
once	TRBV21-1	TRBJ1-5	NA	TGTGCCAGCAGCAGGGGGCGGTACCGGATTAGCAATCAGCCCCAGCATTTT	CASSRGRYRISNQPQHF
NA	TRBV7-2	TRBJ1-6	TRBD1	TGTGCCAGCGGCCCGACAGGGCGAAATTCACCCCTCCACTTT	CASGPTGRNSPLHF
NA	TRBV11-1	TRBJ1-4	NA	TGTGCCAGCAGCTTGACGGGGGACTTGAGGGAAAAACTGTTTTTT	CASSLTGDLREKLFF
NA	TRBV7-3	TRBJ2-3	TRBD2	TGTGCCAGCAGCCCCTCTAGCGGGAGAGCAGATACGCAGTATTTT	CASSPSSGRADTQYF
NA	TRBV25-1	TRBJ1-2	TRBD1	TGTGCCAGCAGTGTTCCGGGACAGGGAGGCTACACCTTC	CASSVPGQGGYTF
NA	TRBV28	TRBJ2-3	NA	TGTGCCAGCAGTTTAAGGGTTAGCGGATTGGCAGATACGCAGTATTTT	CASSLRVSGLADTQYF
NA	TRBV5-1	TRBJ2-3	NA	TGCGCCAGCAGAGAAGCTACTAGCACAGATACGCAGTATTTT	CASREATSTDTQYF
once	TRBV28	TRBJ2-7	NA	TGTGCCAGCAGTCCCCCGAGGATTTACGAGCAGTACTTC	CASSPPRIYEQYF
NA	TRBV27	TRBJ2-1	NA	TGTGCCAGCAGCGGCTACAATGAGCAGTTCTTC	CASSGYNEQFF
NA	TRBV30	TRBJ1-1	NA	TGTGCCTGGAGTTTACAGCCGAACACTGAAGCTTTCTTT	CAWSLQPNTEAFF
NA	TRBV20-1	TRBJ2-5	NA	TGCAGTGTTCCCCGGTTAGAGACCCAGTACTTC	CSVPRLETQYF
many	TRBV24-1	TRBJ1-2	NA	TGTGCCACCAGTGATCCGGGGAGGGGGGATGGCTACACCTTC	CATSDPGRGDGYTF